This T cell receptor beta chain was retrieved from a study of cytomegalovirus exposure and HLA in healthy donors. Findings and limits, study-wide: Reportedly, fewer N-insertions than the roughly 690-donor mean appeared in an Asian-associated ancestry cluster in a later analysis. The authors enumerated some 160 TCR beta chains as linked to cytomegalovirus. There were some public TCRs occurring in many donors, but most TCR sequences were rare.

This clone has only one observation. Its antigen is unidentified. Both 60 Vbeta primers and 13 Jbeta primers went into the PCR. Profiling relied on immunoSEQ multiplex PCR, and the TCRdb table lists in-frame clones only, not all of them. This sample has roughly 100,000 clones, with nearly 85% found just once. Each of the donors was a healthy bone marrow donor. CDR3 length equals 15 residues. Germline trimming cut 5 bases from V and 3 bases from J; bases unmatched to any gene: 7. CDR1 SGHTA and CDR2 FQGNSA come from the germline V gene. This clonotype originated in a young man in good health and CMV-seronegative. V is TRBV7-2 and J is TRBJ2-1, with 7 positions matching TRBD2. The sequenced material came from PBMCs. CDR3 loop: CASSPNGGSYNEQFF. The CDR3 DNA reads as TGTGCCAGCAGCCCGAATGGCGGGAGCTACAATGAGCAGTTCTTC.